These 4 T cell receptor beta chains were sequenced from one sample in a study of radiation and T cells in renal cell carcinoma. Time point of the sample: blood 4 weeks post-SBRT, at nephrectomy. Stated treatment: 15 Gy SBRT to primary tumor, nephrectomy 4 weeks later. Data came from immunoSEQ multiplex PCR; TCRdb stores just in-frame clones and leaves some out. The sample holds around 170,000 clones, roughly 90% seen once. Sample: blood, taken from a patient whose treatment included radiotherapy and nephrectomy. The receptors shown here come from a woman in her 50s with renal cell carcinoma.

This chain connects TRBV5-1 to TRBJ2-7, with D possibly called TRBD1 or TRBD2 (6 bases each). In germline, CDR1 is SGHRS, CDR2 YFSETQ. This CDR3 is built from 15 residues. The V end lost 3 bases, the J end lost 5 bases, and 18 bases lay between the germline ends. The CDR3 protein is CASSSEGGSFHEQYF. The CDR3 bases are TGCGCCAGCAGCTCGGAGGGGGGATCTTTCCACGAGCAGTACTTC. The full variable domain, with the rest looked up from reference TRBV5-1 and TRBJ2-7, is KAGVTQTPRYLIKTRGQQVTLSCSPISGHRSVSWYQQTPGQGLQFLFEYFSETQRNKGNFPGRFSGRQFSNSRSEMNVSTLELGDSALYLCASSSEGGSFHEQYFGPGTRLTVT.

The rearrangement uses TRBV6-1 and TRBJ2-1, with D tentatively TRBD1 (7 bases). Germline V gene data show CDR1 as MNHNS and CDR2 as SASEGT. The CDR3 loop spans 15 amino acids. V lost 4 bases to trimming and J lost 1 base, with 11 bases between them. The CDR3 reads CASSAQGGSYNEQFF. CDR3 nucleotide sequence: TGTGCCAGCAGTGCCCAGGGGGGTTCCTACAATGAGCAGTTCTTC.

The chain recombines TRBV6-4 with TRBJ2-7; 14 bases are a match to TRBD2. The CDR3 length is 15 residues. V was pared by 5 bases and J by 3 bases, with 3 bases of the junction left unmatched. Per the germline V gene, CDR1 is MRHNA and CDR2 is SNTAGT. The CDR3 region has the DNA TGTGCCAGCAGTCAGACTAGCGGGGGGGTCTACGAGCAGTACTTC. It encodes CASSQTSGGVYEQYF.

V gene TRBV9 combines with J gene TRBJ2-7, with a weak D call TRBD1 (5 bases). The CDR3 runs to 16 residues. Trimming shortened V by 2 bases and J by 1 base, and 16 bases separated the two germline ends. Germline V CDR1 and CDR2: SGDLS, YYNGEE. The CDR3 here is CASSVGPIDSSYEQYF. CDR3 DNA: TGTGCCAGCAGCGTGGGGCCCATCGACTCTTCCTACGAGCAGTACTTC.